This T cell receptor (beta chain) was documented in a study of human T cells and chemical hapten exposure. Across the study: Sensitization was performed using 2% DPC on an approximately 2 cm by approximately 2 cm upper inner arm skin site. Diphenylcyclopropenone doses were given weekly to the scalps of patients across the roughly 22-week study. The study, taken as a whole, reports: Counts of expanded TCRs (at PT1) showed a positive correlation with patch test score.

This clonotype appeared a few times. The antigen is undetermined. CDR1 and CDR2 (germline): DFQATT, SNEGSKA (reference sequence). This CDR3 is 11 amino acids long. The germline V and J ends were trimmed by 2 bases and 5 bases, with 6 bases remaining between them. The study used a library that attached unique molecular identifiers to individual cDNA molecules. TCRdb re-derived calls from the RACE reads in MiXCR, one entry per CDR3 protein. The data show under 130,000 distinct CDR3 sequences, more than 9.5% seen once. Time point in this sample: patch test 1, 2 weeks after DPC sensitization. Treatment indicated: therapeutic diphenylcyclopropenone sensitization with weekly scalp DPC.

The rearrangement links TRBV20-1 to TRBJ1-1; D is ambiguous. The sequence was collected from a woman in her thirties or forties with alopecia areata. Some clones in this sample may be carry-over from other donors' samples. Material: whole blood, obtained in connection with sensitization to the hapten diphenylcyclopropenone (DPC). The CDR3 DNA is TGCAGTGCTAGAATGGGAACTGAAGCTTTCTTT. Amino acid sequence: CSARMGTEAFF.